This is a list of T cell receptor beta chains from one sample in a study of Tregs in tolerant kidney transplant recipients. Generated by immunoSEQ multiplex PCR, the TCRdb table keeps only in-frame clones and is missing some. The sample includes 7,000 to 9,000 clones, roughly 36% seen only once; the top ten take about 5.3%. No antigen has been identified for these receptors. The sequences come from CD8+ T cells from blood cultured with allogeneic cells, collected before the transplant. These receptors came from a human patient who received a combined kidney and bone marrow transplant. Each CDR3 is given with its conserved first and last residue. A D gene is named only where the DNA matches it firmly. A clone size is listed for some rows: how often the clone was seen (once, few, many), or a class if it is expanded.

TRBV4-3	TRBJ2-7	-	-	CASSQGVTPYEQYF	TGCGCCAGCAGCCAAGGAGTTACTCCCTACGAGCAGTACTTC
TRBV30	TRBJ2-7	TRBD2	-	CAWSVGGAYEQYF	TGTGCCTGGAGTGTTGGGGGGGCCTACGAGCAGTACTTC
TRBV7-2	TRBJ2-1	-	once	CASSFSFEQFF	TGTGCCAGCAGCTTTAGCTTTGAGCAGTTCTTC
TRBV7-9	TRBJ1-2	-	-	CASSPSGNGYTF	TGTGCCAGCAGCCCCTCAGGGAATGGCTACACCTTC
TRBV7-2	TRBJ2-7	-	-	CASSRGETYEQYF	TGTGCCAGCAGCCGTGGGGAGACCTACGAGCAGTACTTC
TRBV28	TRBJ1-2	TRBD1	-	CASSLRDRVIGYGYTF	TGTGCCAGCAGTTTAAGGGACAGGGTAATAGGTTATGGCTACACCTTC
TRBV7-9	TRBJ1-5	TRBD1	-	CASSLVGQGDQPQHF	TGTGCCAGCAGCTTAGTGGGACAGGGTGATCAGCCCCAGCATTTT
TRBV4-2	TRBJ2-1	TRBD2	medium-sized	CASSQDRASGSGEQFF	TGTGCCAGCAGCCAAGATAGGGCTAGCGGGAGCGGAGAGCAGTTCTTC
TRBV6-4	TRBJ2-2	TRBD2	-	CASSRLAAGELFF	TGTGCCAGCTCGCGACTAGCCGCCGGGGAGCTGTTTTTT
TRBV5-1	TRBJ2-5	-	medium-sized	CASSLGGAEVETQYF	TGCGCCAGCAGCTTGGGCGGGGCAGAGGTCGAGACCCAGTACTTC
TRBV11-3	TRBJ2-7	TRBD2	few	CASSLIAGTYEQYF	TGTGCCAGCAGCTTAATAGCGGGGACCTACGAGCAGTACTTC
TRBV27	TRBJ1-5	-	medium-sized	CASSLGGGLSNQPQHF	TGTGCCAGCAGTCTAGGAGGGGGACTAAGCAATCAGCCCCAGCATTTT
TRBV4-1	TRBJ2-7	-	medium-sized	CASSWLHQTYEQYF	TGCGCCAGCAGTTGGCTCCACCAAACCTACGAGCAGTACTTC